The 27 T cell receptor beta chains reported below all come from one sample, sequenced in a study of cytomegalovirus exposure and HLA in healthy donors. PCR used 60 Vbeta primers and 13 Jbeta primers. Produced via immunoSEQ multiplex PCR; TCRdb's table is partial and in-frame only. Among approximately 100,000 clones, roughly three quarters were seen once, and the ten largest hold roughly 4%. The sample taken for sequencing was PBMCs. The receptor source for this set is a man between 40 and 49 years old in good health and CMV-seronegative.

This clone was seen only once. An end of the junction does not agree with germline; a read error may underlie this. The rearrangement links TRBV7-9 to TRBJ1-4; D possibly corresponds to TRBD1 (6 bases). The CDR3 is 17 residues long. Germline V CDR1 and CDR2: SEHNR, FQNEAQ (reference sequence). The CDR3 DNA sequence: TGTTCCAGCAGCTTAGCAACCACAGGGATTTTAGGGGAAAAACTGTTTTTT. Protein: CSSSLATTGILGEKLFF.

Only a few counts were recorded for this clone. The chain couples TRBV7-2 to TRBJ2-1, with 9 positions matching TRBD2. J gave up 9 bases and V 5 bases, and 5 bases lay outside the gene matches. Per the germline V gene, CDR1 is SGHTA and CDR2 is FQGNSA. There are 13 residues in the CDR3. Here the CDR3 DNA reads TGTGCCAGCAGCGACGGGACTAGCTTTGAGCAGTTCTTC. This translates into CASSDGTSFEQFF.

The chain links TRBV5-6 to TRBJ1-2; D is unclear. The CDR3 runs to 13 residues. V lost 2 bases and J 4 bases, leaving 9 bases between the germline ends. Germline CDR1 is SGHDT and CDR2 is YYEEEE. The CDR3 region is CASSLIPSYGYTF. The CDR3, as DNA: TGTGCCAGCAGCTTAATTCCCAGCTATGGCTACACCTTC.

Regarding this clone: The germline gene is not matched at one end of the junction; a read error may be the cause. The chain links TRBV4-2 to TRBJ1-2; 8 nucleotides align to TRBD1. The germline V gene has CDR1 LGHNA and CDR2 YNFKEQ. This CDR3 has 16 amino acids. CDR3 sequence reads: CASSQDRRPQGVGYAF. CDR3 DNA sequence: TGTGCCAGCAGCCAAGATAGGCGCCCACAGGGGGTTGGCTACGCCTTC.

The DNA for the CDR3 is TGCGCCAGCAGCTCACAGGGGGCGAGGGAAAAACTGTTTTTT. Protein: CASSSQGAREKLFF. The rearrangement links TRBV5-1 to TRBJ1-4, with 9 bases fitting TRBD1. The CDR3 consists of 14 residues. Germline V gene lookup returns CDR1 SGHRS and CDR2 YFSETQ. J was trimmed by 8 bases and V by 3 bases; bases with no gene match: 5. The full variable domain, rest sourced from reference TRBV5-1 and TRBJ1-4, is KAGVTQTPRYLIKTRGQQVTLSCSPISGHRSVSWYQQTPGQGLQFLFEYFSETQRNKGNFPGRFSGRQFSNSRSEMNVSTLELGDSALYLCASSSQGAREKLFFGSGTQLSVL.

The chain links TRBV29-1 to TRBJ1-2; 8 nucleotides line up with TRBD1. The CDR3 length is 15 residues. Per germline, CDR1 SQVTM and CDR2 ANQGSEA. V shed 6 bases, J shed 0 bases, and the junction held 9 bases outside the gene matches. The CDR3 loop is CSVWETGESNYGYTF. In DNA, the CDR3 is TGCAGCGTCTGGGAGACAGGGGAGTCTAACTATGGCTACACCTTC.

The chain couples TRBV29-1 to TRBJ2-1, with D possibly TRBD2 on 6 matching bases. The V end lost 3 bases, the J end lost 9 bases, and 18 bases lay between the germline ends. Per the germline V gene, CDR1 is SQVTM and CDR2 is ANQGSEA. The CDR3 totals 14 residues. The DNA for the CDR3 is TGCAGCGTTGATGGGACGGAGGGAGGCACTGAGCAGTTCTTC. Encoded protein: CSVDGTEGGTEQFF.

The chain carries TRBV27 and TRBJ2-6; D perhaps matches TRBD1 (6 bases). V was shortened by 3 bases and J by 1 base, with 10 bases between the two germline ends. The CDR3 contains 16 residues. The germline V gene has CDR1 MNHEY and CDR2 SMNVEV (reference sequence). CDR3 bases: TGTGCCAGCAGTTTTTCCACAGGGTCTGGGGCCAACGTCCTGACTTTC. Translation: CASSFSTGSGANVLTF. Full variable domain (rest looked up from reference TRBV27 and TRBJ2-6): EAQVTQNPRYLITVTGKKLTVTCSQNMNHEYMSWYRQDPGLGLRQIYYSMNVEVTDKGDVPEGYKVSRKEKRNFPLILESPSPNQTSLYFCASSFSTGSGANVLTFGAGSRLTVL.

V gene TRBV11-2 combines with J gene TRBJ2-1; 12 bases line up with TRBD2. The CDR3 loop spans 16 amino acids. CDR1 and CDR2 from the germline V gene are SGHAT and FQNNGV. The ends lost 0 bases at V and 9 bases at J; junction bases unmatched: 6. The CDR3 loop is CASSLEVAGLAGEQFF. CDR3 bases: TGTGCCAGCAGCTTAGAGGTCGCGGGACTAGCGGGTGAGCAGTTCTTC.

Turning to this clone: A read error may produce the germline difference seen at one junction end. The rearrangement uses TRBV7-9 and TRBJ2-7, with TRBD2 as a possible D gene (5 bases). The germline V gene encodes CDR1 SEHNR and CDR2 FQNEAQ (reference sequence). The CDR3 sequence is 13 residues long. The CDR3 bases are TGTTCCAGCAGCTTAAGAGGGTCCCACGAGCAGTACTTC. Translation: CSSSLRGSHEQYF.

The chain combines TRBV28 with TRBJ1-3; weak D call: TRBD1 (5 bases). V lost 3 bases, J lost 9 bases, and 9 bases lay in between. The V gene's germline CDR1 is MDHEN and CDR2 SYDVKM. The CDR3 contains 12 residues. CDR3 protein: CASSFQGGTIYF. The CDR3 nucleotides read TGTGCCAGCAGTTTTCAGGGAGGCACCATATATTTT. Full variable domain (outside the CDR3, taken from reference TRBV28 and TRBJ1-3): DVKVTQSSRYLVKRTGEKVFLECVQDMDHENMFWYRQDPGLGLRLIYFSYDVKMKEKGDIPEGYSVSREKKERFSLILESASTNQTSMYLCASSFQGGTIYFGEGSWLTVV.

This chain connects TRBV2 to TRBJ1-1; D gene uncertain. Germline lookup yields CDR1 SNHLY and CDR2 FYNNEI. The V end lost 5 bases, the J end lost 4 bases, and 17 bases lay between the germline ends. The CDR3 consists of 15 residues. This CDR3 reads CASSPPGVGVTEAFF. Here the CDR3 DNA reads TGTGCCAGCAGTCCCCCCGGGGTTGGAGTCACTGAAGCTTTCTTT.

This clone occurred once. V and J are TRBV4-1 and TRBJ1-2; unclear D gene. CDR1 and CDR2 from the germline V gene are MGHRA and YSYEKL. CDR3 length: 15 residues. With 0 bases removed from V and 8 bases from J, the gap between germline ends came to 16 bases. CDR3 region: CASSQDMGSRWGYTF. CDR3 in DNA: TGCGCCAGCAGCCAAGATATGGGCTCCCGGTGGGGCTACACCTTC.

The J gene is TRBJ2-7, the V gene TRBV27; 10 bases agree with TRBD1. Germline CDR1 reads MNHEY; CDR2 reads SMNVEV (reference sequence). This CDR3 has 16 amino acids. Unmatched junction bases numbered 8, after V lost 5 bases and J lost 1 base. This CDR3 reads CASSKSGTGESYEQYF. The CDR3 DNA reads TGTGCCAGCAGTAAGTCCGGGACAGGGGAATCCTACGAGCAGTACTTC.

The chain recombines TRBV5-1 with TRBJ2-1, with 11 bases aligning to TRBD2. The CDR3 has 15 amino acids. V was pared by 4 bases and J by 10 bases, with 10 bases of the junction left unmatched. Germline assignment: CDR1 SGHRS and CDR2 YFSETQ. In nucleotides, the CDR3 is TGCGCCAGCAGCGCCGGTAGCGGGGGGGCCGGCGAGCAGTTCTTC. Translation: CASSAGSGGAGEQFF.

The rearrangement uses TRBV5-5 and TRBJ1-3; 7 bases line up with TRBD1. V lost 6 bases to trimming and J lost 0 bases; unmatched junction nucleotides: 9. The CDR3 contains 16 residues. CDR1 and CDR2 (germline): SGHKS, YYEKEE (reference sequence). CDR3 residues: CASTTSGGSSGNTIYF. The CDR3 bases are TGTGCCAGCACTACTTCAGGGGGATCCTCTGGAAACACCATATATTTT.

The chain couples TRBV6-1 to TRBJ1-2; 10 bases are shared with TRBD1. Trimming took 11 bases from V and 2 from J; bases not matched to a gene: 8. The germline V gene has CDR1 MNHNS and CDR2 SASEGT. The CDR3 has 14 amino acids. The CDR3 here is CAGRDRGRNYGYTF. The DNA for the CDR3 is TGTGCCGGGAGAGACAGGGGGCGGAACTATGGCTACACCTTC.

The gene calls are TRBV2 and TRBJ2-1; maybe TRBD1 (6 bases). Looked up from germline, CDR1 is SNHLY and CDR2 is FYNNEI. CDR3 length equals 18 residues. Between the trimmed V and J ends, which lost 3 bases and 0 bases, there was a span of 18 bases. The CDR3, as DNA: TGTGCCAGCAGTGATTGGGGGCTATACTCTAGCTCCTACAATGAGCAGTTCTTC. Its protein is CASSDWGLYSSSYNEQFF.

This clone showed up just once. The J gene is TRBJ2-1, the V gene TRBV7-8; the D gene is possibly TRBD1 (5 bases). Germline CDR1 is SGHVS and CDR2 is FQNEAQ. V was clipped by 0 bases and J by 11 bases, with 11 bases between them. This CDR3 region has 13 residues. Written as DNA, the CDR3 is TGTGCCAGCAGCTTAGCGTACAGGCCTAAGCAGTTCTTC. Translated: CASSLAYRPKQFF.

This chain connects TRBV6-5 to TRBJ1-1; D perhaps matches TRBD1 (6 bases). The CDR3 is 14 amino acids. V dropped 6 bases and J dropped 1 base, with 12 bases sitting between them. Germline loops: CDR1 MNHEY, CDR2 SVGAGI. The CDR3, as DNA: TGTGCCAGCAGAGAGGGACACTCGAACACTGAAGCTTTCTTT. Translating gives CASREGHSNTEAFF.

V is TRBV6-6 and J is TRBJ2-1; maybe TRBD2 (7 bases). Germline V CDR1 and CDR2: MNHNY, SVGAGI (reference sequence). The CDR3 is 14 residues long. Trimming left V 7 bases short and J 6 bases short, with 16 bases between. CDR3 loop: CASNGGGSFNEQFF. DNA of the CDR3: TGTGCCAGCAATGGGGGGGGCTCTTTCAATGAGCAGTTCTTC.

CDR3 DNA: TGTGCCAGCAGTCCCCGGACAGGGCTATACGAGCAGTACGTC. It codes for CASSPRTGLYEQYV. This chain joins TRBV6-5 and TRBJ2-7, with 8 bases identical to TRBD1. V lost 5 bases to trimming and J lost 4 bases; unmatched junction nucleotides: 7. The germline V gene has CDR1 MNHEY and CDR2 SVGAGI. The CDR3 totals 14 residues.

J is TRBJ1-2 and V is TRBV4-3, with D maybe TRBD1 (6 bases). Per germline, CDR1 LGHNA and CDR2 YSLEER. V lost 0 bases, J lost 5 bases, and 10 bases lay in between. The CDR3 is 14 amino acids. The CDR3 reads CASSQDTGQYGYTF. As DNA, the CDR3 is TGCGCCAGCAGCCAAGATACTGGACAGTATGGCTACACCTTC.

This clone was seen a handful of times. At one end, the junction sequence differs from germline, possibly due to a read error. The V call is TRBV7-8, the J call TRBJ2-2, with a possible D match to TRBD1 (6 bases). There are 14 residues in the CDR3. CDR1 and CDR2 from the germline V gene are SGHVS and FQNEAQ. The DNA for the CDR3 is TGTGCCAGCACCTTAATACAGGGTCCCGGGGAGCTGTTTTTT. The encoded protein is CASTLIQGPGELFF.

CDR3 DNA: TGTGCCAGTAGTCATGGGGGGGCTGGAAACACCATATATTTT. Protein product: CASSHGGAGNTIYF. The chain carries TRBV19 and TRBJ1-3; tentative D call: TRBD1 (5 bases). V was trimmed by 5 bases and J by 2 bases, leaving 10 bases between them. This CDR3 is 14 amino acids long. Looked up from germline, CDR1 is LNHDA and CDR2 is SQIVND (reference sequence). The whole variable domain, remainder taken from reference TRBV19 and TRBJ1-3, is DGGITQSPKYLFRKEGQNVTLSCEQNLNHDAMYWYRQDPGQGLRLIYYSQIVNDFQKGDIAEGYSVSREKKESFPLTVTSAQKNPTAFYLCASSHGGAGNTIYFGEGSWLTVV.

The CDR3 spells CASSAPQGNTGELFF. The CDR3 DNA reads as TGTGCCAGCAGCGCGCCTCAGGGTAACACCGGGGAGCTGTTTTTT. V usage is TRBV7-8 and J usage is TRBJ2-2; D is perhaps TRBD1 (5 bases). The CDR3 runs 15 residues. Germline-derived CDR1 and CDR2 are SGHVS and FQNEAQ. Deletions cut 5 bases from V and 2 bases from J, with 12 bases between.

The CDR3 region is CASNQGLGTDTQYF. CDR3 bases: TGTGCCAGTAATCAGGGTCTGGGCACAGATACGCAGTATTTT. J is TRBJ2-3 and V is TRBV19; D perhaps matches TRBD1 (5 bases). This CDR3 contains 14 residues. V was trimmed by 7 bases and J by 1 base, leaving 12 bases between them. CDR1 and CDR2 from the germline V gene are LNHDA and SQIVND (reference sequence).